This T cell receptor (beta chain) is drawn from a study of regulatory T cells in long-lasting Graves disease. The sample's time point: newly diagnosed GD, antithyroid drugs for less than 3 months. PBMCs were the source of the RNA used for TCR sequencing. This clonotype was recorded many times. The junction had 6 bases not matched to a gene; V was cut back by 5 bases and J by 4 bases. The germline CDR1 and CDR2 sequences are SGHAT and FQNNGV. This CDR3 region has 17 residues. Sequencing libraries for TCR beta were prepared with iRepertoire HTBI primers and Arm-PCR of CDR3 regions. TCRdb recomputed calls from the multiplex PCR reads with MiXCR, one row per CDR3 protein. The sample has almost 450,000 distinct CDR3 sequences, about 16% seen once. The same data also went into a second study, on T cells in Graves' hyperthyroidism and ophthalmopathy.

The chain has TRBV11-2 and TRBJ2-1; the match to TRBD2 covers 15 bases. The TCR was taken from a woman in her twenties or thirties with Graves disease. The sample consisted of peripheral blood mononuclear cells (PBMCs), taken at new diagnosis, from a patient treated with antithyroid drugs. The CDR3 protein is CASSPGLAGGQYNEQFF. CDR3 nucleotide sequence: TGTGCCAGCAGCCCCGGACTAGCGGGAGGGCAGTACAATGAGCAGTTCTTC. The full variable domain, completed using reference TRBV11-2 and TRBJ2-1, is EAGVAQSPRYKIIEKRQSVAFWCNPISGHATLYWYQQILGQGPKLLIQFQNNGVVDDSQLPKDRFSAERLKGVDSTLKIQPAKLEDSAVYLCASSPGLAGGQYNEQFFGPGTRLTVL.